One T cell receptor (beta chain) is described in this entry. There is no known antigen for this receptor. No much larger clone exists at a distance of one base, and base qualities are not known. In the paper's terms, the time point label means: progressive disease on ibrutinib. For TCR beta library preparation, roughly 2.2 micrograms of genomic DNA was extracted from cryopreserved PBMCs. Longitudinal blood samples from CLL patients on ibrutinib monotherapy were analyzed using high-throughput TCR beta sequencing. Patients were enrolled in a phase 2 open-label single-center ibrutinib monotherapy trial. These data come from a study of cytotoxic CD8 clonotypes in ibrutinib-treated CLL (dated by TCRdb to the early 2020s). Looking at the study overall: In this cohort, about 16 patients were treatment-naive and some 10 were relapsed/refractory, while under 18 had unmutated IGHV. Responses were partial in around 25 patients and complete in 2; after median about 70 months follow-up, around 15 stayed in remission and roughly twelve progressed. Response samples were taken after a median of approximately eleven months on treatment, ranging from about 6 to 40 months. Samples averaged around 280,000 productive templates and 90,000 to 100,000 productive rearrangements. Longitudinal samples were obtainable from about 30% of the roughly 90 participants in the trial. Cryopreserved peripheral blood mononuclear cells were collected before treatment, at response, and at either disease progression or sustained remission. Every remission and progressive disease sample was obtained while ibrutinib was still being received by the patients. The study at large found these results: Public clonotypes were rare and either contracted or stayed stable during treatment, and the rise in clonality at ibrutinib response reflected the expansion of private clonotypes. Baseline clonality was found to be higher than that of age-matched healthy donors and was strongly correlated with circulating CD8+ T-cell counts. At ibrutinib response clonality went up, during sustained remission it held steady, and at progression it dropped back toward baseline. Sampling times were not matched between sustained-remission and progressing patients, and lymph node repertoires were not studied.

The goal of deep resolution MiSeq sequencing was a depth between 1 in 1 million and 1 in 200,000 T cells, and coverage averaged 10x per clonotype. The immunoSEQ hsTCRB Kit was used to generate the TCR beta libraries. The authors' analysis ran thus. ImmunoSEQ Data Assistant and ImmunoSEQ Analyzer were used for data analysis, and V, D and J genes were assigned according to IMGT definitions. Clonality, which ranges from 0 to 1, was calculated by subtracting the normalized Shannon entropy of productive rearrangement frequencies from one. Only overrepresented clonotypes making up at least 0.05% of each patient's repertoire were included in the public clonotype analysis. Approximately 13 age-matched healthy donor repertoires from immuneACCESS served as clonality controls. Not all clones reach the TCRdb copy of this immuneACCESS table, which keeps in-frame sequences only. Checked studies attribute under half of the gap to unresolved V genes and leave the rest unexplained. That table is the source of V, J and clone size, and D and trimming were worked out from the DNA. This sample holds under 300,000 clones; around 76% were observed only once. Approximately 5.1% of the sample goes to the ten largest clones.

The CDR3 goes from the cysteine to the phenylalanine over 13 residues. Only the CDR3 portion is preserved as DNA: 39 bases, with reading frame beginning at the first base. Germline trimming: 6 bases from V, 8 bases from J; junction bases outside gene matches: 7. The germline V gene specifies LGHNA as CDR1 and YNFKEQ as CDR2. The starting material was PBMCs, obtained at disease progression, from a patient treated with ibrutinib. This TCR was sampled from a human donor with chronic lymphocytic leukemia. The chain couples TRBV4-2 to TRBJ2-1, and 7 bases in between align with TRBD2. In nucleotide form, the sequence is TGTGCCAGCAGTGGGGGGGTTGGCGATGAGCAGTTCTTC. It codes for CASSGGVGDEQFF.